The source of this TCR beta chain is a study of CD8+ T cells in alopecia areata. This clone was found a few times. The antigen is unknown. The authors extracted RNA and reverse transcribed it into cDNA as the sequencing template. The protocol was immunoSEQ multiplex PCR, while the TCRdb copy is restricted to in-frame clones and leaves out a portion. The sample records 90,000 to 150,000 clones, more than 45% being singletons. Treatment: oral pan-JAK inhibitor, 5-10 mg twice daily. Whole-study results and caveats: While tofacitinib was given, many expanded lesional clones persisted in scalp and blood. Higher clonality was seen in lesional scalp than in normal scalp, especially in alopecia totalis/universalis.

Per the germline V gene, CDR1 is SQVTM and CDR2 is ANQGSEA. The CDR3 contains 14 residues. Trimming cost V 0 bases and J 1 base, with 9 bases left between them. The starting material was CD4+ T cells sorted from blood, obtained at week 4, from a patient treated with tofacitinib. The receptor comes from a human donor with alopecia areata. This chain links TRBV29-1 with TRBJ2-5; either TRBD1 or TRBD2 may supply D (5 bases each). The CDR3 sequence: CSVEDRDPQETQYF. In nucleotides, the CDR3 is TGCAGCGTTGAAGATCGGGACCCCCAAGAGACCCAGTACTTC.